This T cell receptor beta chain was documented in a study of beta chain features in type 1 diabetes. Reverse transcribing all isolated RNA meant expressed TCRB transcripts were sequenced. Sequencing used immunoSEQ multiplex PCR; TCRdb keeps in-frame clones, though not all of them. Found here are some 900,000 clones, roughly 16% of them singletons; the top ten hold 0.02% to 0.025%. V dropped 7 bases and J dropped 10; count of bases not matched to a gene: 11. Per germline, CDR1 SNHLY and CDR2 FYNNEI. The CDR3 is 14 amino acids. The chain uses TRBV2 and TRBJ2-1, with 9 nucleotides matching TRBD2. Sequencing was carried out using naive CD4+ T cells from blood. This TCR was recovered from a woman younger than 30 in good health. The CDR3: CASTRLAELGEQFF. CDR3 in DNA: TGTGCCAGCACACGACTAGCGGAGCTCGGGGAGCAGTTCTTC.